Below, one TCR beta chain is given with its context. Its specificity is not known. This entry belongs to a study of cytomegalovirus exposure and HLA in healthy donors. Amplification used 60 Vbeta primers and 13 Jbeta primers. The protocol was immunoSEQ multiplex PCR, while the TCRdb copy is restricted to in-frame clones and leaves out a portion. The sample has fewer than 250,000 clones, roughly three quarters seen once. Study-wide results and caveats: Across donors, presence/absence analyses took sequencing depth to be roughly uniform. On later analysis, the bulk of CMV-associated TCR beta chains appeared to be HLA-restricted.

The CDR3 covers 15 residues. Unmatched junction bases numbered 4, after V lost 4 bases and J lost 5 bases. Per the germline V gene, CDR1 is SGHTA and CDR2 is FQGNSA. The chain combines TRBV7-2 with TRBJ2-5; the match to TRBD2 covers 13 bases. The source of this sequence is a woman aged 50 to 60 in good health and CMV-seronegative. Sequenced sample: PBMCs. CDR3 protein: CASSSGLAGVETQYF. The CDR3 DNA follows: TGTGCCAGCAGCTCCGGACTAGCGGGGGTTGAGACCCAGTACTTC.